Following are 20 T cell receptor beta chains from one sample sequenced in a study of neurological immune-mediated disorders. In TCRdb, the 5' RACE reads were re-called with MiXCR into one record per CDR3 protein. The data contain approximately 44,000 distinct CDR3 sequences, about 5.8% of them singletons. The sample taken for sequencing was CD4+ T cells from blood. The receptors come from a woman aged 18 to 35 with multiple sclerosis.

This clonotype was recorded at least ten times. The rearrangement uses TRBV3-1 and TRBJ1-6; TRBD1 aligns across 7 bases. This CDR3 is 14 amino acids long. The J segment lost 9 bases and the V segment lost 1 base, leaving 3 bases of the junction unmatched. Germline V gene sequence: CDR1 LGHDT, CDR2 YNNKEL (reference sequence). CDR3 DNA sequence: TGTGCCAGCAGCCAAGGGACAGGCGGTTCACCCCTCCACTTT. Its translation: CASSQGTGGSPLHF.

This clonotype showed up many times. The chain uses TRBV29-1 and TRBJ2-7; 14 bases are shared with TRBD2. V shed 5 bases, J shed 7 bases, and the junction held 19 bases outside the gene matches. Looked up from germline, CDR1 is SQVTM and CDR2 is ANQGSEA. The CDR3 loop spans 18 amino acids. In DNA, the CDR3 is TGCAGCGTTCTGGACCGGCTTTGCCGGACTAGCGGGAGGAGTGAGCAGTACGTC. Translation gives CSVLDRLCRTSGRSEQYV.

This clonotype was picked up many times. The chain is built from TRBV3-1 and TRBJ2-2; D gene ambiguous. V lost 4 bases and J 2 bases, leaving 14 bases between the germline ends. This CDR3 is built from 16 residues. CDR1 LGHDT and CDR2 YNNKEL come from the germline V gene (reference sequence). The CDR3 region is CASSLSRVTNTGELFF. The CDR3 DNA sequence: TGTGCCAGCAGCCTGAGTCGGGTTACCAACACCGGGGAGCTGTTTTTT.

This clonotype was counted at least ten times. The chain employs TRBV5-1 and TRBJ1-4; TRBD1 aligns across 9 bases. CDR3 size: 15 residues. V lost 3 bases to trimming and J lost 6 bases; unmatched junction nucleotides: 6. Germline V CDR1 and CDR2: SGHRS, YFSETQ. CDR3 in DNA: TGCGCCAGCAGCTCCTGGGACAGGGACGATGAAAAACTGTTTTTT. The encoded protein is CASSSWDRDDEKLFF.

This clonotype was observed at least ten times. The chain uses TRBV5-1 and TRBJ2-5; 12 nucleotides agree with TRBD2. The length of the CDR3 is 15 residues. Trimming removed 2 bases from V and 5 bases from J; junction bases left unmatched: 4. The V gene's germline CDR1 is SGHRS and CDR2 YFSETQ. The CDR3 coding sequence is TGCGCCAGCAGCTTCCTCCTAGCGGGGGGGGAGACCCAGTACTTC. Its protein product is CASSFLLAGGETQYF.

This clonotype was seen at least ten times. The chain has TRBV20-1 and TRBJ1-6; D is uncertain. V lost 3 bases to trimming and J lost 2 bases, with 14 bases between them. CDR3 length: 16 residues. CDR1 and CDR2 from the germline V gene are DFQATT and SNEGSKA (reference sequence). The CDR3 DNA reads TGCAGTGCTAGTGACGCAAAGGATGCCTATAATTCACCCCTCCACTTT. This encodes CSASDAKDAYNSPLHF.

There are many counts of this clonotype. The CDR3 protein is CASTGTDSSGLHF. The CDR3 DNA reads as TGTGCCAGCACCGGGACGGATTCTAGCGGCCTCCACTTT. V is TRBV2 and J is TRBJ1-6; D might be TRBD1 (5 bases). Germline V lookup: CDR1 SNHLY, CDR2 FYNNEI. This CDR3 spans 13 amino acids. Trimming removed 7 bases from V and 15 bases from J, with 19 bases in between. The complete variable domain, with remaining parts taken from reference TRBV2 and TRBJ1-6, reads EPEVTQTPSHQVTQMGQEVILRCVPISNHLYFYWYRQILGQKVEFLVSFYNNEISEKSEIFDDQFSVERPDGSNFTLKIRSTKLEDSAMYFCASTGTDSSGLHFGNGTRLTVT.

This clonotype was recorded at least ten times. The CDR3, as DNA: TGTGCCAGCAGTTTAGTTCCGGCAGGATACGAGCAGTACTTC. This gives the protein CASSLVPAGYEQYF. V and J are TRBV12-3 or TRBV12-4 and TRBJ2-7; D gene ambiguous. Trimming left V 1 base short and J 4 bases short, with 11 bases between. CDR3 length equals 14 residues.

The chain recombines TRBV14 with TRBJ1-2; D unclear. V dropped 0 bases and J dropped 2 bases, with 10 bases sitting between them. In germline, CDR1 is SGHDN, CDR2 FVKESK. The CDR3 contains 15 residues. DNA for the CDR3: TGTGCCAGCAGCCAAGATATTCCGGTCAACTATGGCTACACCTTC. It translates to CASSQDIPVNYGYTF.

This clonotype was seen at least ten times. The V and J genes are TRBV5-1 and TRBJ2-1, with D unresolved. The germline CDR1 and CDR2 sequences are SGHRS and YFSETQ. Trimming took off 6 bases at V and 5 bases at J, with 18 bases between the two ends. CDR3 size: 15 residues. This CDR3 reads CASKYQYGLDNEQFF. DNA for the CDR3: TGCGCCAGCAAGTATCAGTACGGGTTGGACAATGAGCAGTTCTTC. Full variable domain (outside the CDR3, taken from reference TRBV5-1 and TRBJ2-1): KAGVTQTPRYLIKTRGQQVTLSCSPISGHRSVSWYQQTPGQGLQFLFEYFSETQRNKGNFPGRFSGRQFSNSRSEMNVSTLELGDSALYLCASKYQYGLDNEQFFGPGTRLTVL.

This clonotype appeared many times. The V call is TRBV5-1, the J call TRBJ2-5; possibly TRBD1 for D (5 bases). V was trimmed by 4 bases and J by 5 bases, leaving 15 bases between them. Germline values: CDR1 SGHRS, CDR2 YFSETQ. This CDR3 has 14 amino acids. Here the CDR3 reads CASSTLGVGETQYF. Written as DNA, the CDR3 is TGCGCCAGCAGCACGTTAGGGGTTGGCGAGACCCAGTACTTC.

This clonotype was counted many times. The chain is built from TRBV29-1 and TRBJ1-2, with 8 positions matching TRBD1. The junction had 13 bases not matched to a gene; V was cut back by 6 bases and J by 7 bases. The CDR3 totals 14 residues. In germline, CDR1 is SQVTM, CDR2 ANQGSEA. The CDR3 bases are TGCAGCGTATGGACAGGGAGTAAAGGGATTGGCTACACCTTC. Translation: CSVWTGSKGIGYTF. The full variable domain, rest sourced from reference TRBV29-1 and TRBJ1-2, is SAVISQKPSRDICQRGTSLTIQCQVDSQVTMMFWYRQQPGQSLTLIATANQGSEATYESGFVIDKFPISRPNLTFSTLTVSNMSPEDSSIYLCSVWTGSKGIGYTFGSGTRLTVV.

This clonotype was observed at least ten times. The chain couples TRBV20-1 to TRBJ1-2; TRBD1 agrees at 8 bases. Trimming took 6 bases from V and 2 from J; bases not matched to a gene: 5. Germline CDR1 and CDR2: DFQATT and SNEGSKA (reference sequence). The CDR3 is 13 amino acids. The CDR3 loop is CSAPDRENYGYTF. As DNA, the CDR3 is TGCAGTGCCCCGGACAGGGAAAACTATGGCTACACCTTC.

This clonotype was recorded many times. The CDR3, as DNA: TGCAGTGCTAGTGTGTTGGTGGAGCAGTTCTTC. This sequence encodes CSASVLVEQFF. This rearrangement joins TRBV20-1 to TRBJ2-1, with D unresolved. Germline CDR1 is DFQATT and CDR2 is SNEGSKA (reference sequence). V dropped 3 bases and J dropped 10 bases, with 10 bases sitting between them. CDR3 length: 11 residues.

In this sample, this clonotype turned up many times. This chain connects TRBV6-2 or TRBV6-3 to TRBJ2-7; D call uncertain. Trimming took 6 bases from V and 5 from J, leaving 8 bases between them. The CDR3 loop spans 11 amino acids. Germline V gene lookup returns CDR1 MNHEY and CDR2 SVGEGT. The CDR3 region is CASRKNHEQYV. The CDR3 DNA is TGTGCCAGCAGGAAGAACCACGAGCAGTACGTC.

This clonotype was counted at least ten times. The chain combines TRBV3-2 with TRBJ2-7. TRBV3-2 corresponds to a pseudogene. The CDR3 is 14 amino acids. The CDR3 DNA follows: TGTGCCAGCAGCCAAGGAACATCCCCCTACGAGCAGTACGTC. Its protein product is CASSQGTSPYEQYV.

This clonotype appeared many times. The chain has TRBV7-2 and TRBJ2-1; 7 bases are a match to TRBD1. The length of the CDR3 is 15 residues. Germline trimming cut 4 bases from V and 0 bases from J; bases unmatched to any gene: 3. CDR1 SGHTA and CDR2 FQGNSA come from the germline V gene. CDR3: CASSWKGASYNEQFF. For the CDR3, the DNA is TGTGCCAGCAGCTGGAAGGGGGCCTCCTACAATGAGCAGTTCTTC.

There are many counts of this clonotype. The gene calls are TRBV12-3 or TRBV12-4 and TRBJ1-6; tentative D call: TRBD1 (6 bases). Trimming took off 6 bases at V and 8 bases at J, with 20 bases between the two ends. This CDR3 comprises 16 residues. The CDR3 sequence is CASSLAGRGQYSPLHF. CDR3 nucleotide sequence: TGTGCCAGCAGCCTCGCGGGCAGGGGCCAGTATTCACCCCTCCACTTT.

This clonotype was seen at least ten times. The V call is TRBV5-1, the J call TRBJ2-1; D may be TRBD1 (6 bases). This CDR3 contains 15 residues. The V and J ends lost 0 bases and 4 bases respectively, with 11 bases between them. CDR1 is SGHRS and CDR2 is YFSETQ in the germline V gene. CDR3 sequence (DNA): TGCGCCAGCAGCTTGGGTCAGGGGAGATACAATGAGCAGTTCTTC. Protein: CASSLGQGRYNEQFF.

There are many counts of this clonotype. The CDR3 loop is CASMGSVRETQYF. CDR3 DNA sequence: TGTGCCAGCATGGGGTCGGTGCGAGAGACCCAGTACTTC. The rearrangement joins TRBV6-5 to TRBJ2-5; D remains unclear. Between the trimmed V and J ends, which lost 7 bases and 4 bases, there was a span of 13 bases. The CDR3 is 13 residues long. Germline values: CDR1 MNHEY, CDR2 SVGAGI.